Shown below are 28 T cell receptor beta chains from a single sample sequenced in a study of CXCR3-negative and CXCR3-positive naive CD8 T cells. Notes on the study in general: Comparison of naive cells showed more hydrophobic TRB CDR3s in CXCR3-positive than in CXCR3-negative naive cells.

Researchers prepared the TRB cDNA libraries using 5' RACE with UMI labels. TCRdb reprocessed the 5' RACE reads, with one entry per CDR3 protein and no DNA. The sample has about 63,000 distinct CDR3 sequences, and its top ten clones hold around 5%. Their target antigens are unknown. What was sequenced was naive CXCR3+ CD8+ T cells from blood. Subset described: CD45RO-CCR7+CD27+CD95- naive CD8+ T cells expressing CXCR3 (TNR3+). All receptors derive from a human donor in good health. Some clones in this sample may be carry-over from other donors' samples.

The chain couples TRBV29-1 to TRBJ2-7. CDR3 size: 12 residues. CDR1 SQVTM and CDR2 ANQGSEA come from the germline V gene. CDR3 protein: CSVEGHSYEQYF.

The CDR3 loop reads CASSEPGLASSYNEQFF. J is TRBJ2-1 and V is TRBV18; TCRdb's D call, TRBD1, is unchecked because there is no DNA. CDR1 KGHSH and CDR2 LQKENI come from the germline V gene. The CDR3 covers 17 residues.

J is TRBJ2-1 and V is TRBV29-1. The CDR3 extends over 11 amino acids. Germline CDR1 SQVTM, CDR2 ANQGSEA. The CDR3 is CSGRLDNEQFF.

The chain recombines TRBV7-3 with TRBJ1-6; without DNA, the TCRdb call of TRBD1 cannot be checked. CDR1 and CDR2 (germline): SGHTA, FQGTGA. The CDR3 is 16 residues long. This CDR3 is CASSFSPQGDNSPLHF. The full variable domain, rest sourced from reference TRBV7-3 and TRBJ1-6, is GAGVSQTPSNKVTEKGKYVELRCDPISGHTALYWYRQSLGQGPEFLIYFQGTGAADDSGLPNDRFFAVRPEGSVSTLKIQRTERGDSAVYLCASSFSPQGDNSPLHFGNGTRLTVT.

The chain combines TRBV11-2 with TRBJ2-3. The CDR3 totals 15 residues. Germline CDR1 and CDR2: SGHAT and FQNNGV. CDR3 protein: CASSLASGGTDTQYF.

This chain's CDR3 is CASSPRDGVEQYF. The chain employs TRBV9 and TRBJ2-7; the D gene TCRdb calls, TRBD1, cannot be checked with no DNA. Germline-derived CDR1 and CDR2 are SGDLS and YYNGEE. The CDR3 length is 13 residues.

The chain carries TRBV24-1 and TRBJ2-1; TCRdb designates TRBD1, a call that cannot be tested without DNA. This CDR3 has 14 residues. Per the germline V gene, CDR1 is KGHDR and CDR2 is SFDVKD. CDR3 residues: CATSDPGIYNEQFF.

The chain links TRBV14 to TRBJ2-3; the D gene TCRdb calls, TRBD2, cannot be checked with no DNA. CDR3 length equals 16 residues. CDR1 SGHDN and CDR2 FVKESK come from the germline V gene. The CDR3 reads CASSQGLAGEASTQYF.

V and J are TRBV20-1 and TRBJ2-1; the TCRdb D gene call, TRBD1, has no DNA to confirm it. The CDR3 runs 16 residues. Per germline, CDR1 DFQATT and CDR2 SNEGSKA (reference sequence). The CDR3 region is CSARGSETGVDNEQFF.

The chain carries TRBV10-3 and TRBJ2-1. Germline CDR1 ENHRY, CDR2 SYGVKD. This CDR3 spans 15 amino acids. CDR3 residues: CAISEEGSSYNEQFF.

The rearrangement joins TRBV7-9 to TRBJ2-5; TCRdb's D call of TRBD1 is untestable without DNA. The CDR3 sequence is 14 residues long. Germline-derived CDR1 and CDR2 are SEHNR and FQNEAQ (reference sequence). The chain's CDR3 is CASSSTGGRETQYF.

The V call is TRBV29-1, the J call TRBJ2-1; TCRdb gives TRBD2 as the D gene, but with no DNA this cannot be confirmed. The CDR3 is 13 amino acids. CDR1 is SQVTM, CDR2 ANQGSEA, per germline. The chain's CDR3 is CSVRGLASYEQFF.

The CDR3 here is CGARLPGQGAGELFF. The V and J genes are TRBV20-1 and TRBJ2-2; TCRdb outputs TRBD1, but without DNA this stays unchecked. The germline CDR1 and CDR2 sequences are DFQATT and SNEGSKA (reference sequence). This CDR3 has 15 residues.

CDR3 residues: CSVEVELAGDNEQFF. The genes are TRBV29-1 and TRBJ2-1; the D call of TRBD2 rests on TCRdb alone, since no DNA is present to check it. CDR1 and CDR2 from the germline V gene are SQVTM and ANQGSEA. The CDR3 consists of 15 residues.

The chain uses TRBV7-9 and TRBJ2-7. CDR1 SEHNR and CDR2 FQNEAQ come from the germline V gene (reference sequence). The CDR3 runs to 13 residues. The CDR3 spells CASSTFGDYEQYF.

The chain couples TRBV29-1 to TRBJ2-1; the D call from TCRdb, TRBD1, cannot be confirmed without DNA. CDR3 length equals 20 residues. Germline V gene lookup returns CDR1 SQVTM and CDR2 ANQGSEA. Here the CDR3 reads CSVELNVRDRGFWDYNEQFF.

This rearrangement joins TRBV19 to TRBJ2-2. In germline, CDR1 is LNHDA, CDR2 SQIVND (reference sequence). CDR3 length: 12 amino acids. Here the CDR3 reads CASSIIWGELFF.

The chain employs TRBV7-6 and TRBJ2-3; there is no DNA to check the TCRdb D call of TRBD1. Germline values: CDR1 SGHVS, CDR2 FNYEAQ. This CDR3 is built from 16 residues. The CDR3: CASSRQTGGELDTQYF.

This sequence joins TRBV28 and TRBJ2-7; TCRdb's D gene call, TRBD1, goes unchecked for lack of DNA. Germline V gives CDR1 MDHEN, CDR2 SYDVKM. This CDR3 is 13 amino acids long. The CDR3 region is CASRNQGTYEQYF.

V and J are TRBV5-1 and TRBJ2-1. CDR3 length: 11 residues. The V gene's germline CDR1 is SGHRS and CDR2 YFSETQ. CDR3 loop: CASTYYNEQFF.

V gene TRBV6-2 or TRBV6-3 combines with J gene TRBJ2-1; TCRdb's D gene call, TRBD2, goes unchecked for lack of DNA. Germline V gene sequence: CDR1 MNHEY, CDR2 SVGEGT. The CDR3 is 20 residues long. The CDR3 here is CASSYPHMGWGLADDNEQFF.

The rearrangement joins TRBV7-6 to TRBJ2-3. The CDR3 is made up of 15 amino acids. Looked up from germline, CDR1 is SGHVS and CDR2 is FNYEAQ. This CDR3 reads CASSLGFAYTDTKYF.

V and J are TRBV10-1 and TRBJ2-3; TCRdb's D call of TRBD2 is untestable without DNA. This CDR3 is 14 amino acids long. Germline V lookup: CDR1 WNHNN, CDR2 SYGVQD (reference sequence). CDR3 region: CANTSGGLHRTQYF.

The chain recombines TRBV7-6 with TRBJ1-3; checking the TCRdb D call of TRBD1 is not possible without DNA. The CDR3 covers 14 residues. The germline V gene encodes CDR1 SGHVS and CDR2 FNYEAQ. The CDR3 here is CAITQEDAGNTIYF.

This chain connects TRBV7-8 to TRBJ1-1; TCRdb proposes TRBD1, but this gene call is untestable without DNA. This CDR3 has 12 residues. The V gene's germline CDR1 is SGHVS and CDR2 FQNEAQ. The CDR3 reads CASSLAGDEAFF.

The CDR3 loop is CAISEEPSGSSGAGELFF. This chain joins TRBV10-3 and TRBJ2-2; without DNA, the TCRdb call of TRBD2 cannot be checked. This CDR3 contains 18 residues. The germline gives CDR1 ENHRY, CDR2 SYGVKD.

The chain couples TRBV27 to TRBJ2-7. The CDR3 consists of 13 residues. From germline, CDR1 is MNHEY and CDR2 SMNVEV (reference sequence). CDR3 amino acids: CASSLDREYEQYF.

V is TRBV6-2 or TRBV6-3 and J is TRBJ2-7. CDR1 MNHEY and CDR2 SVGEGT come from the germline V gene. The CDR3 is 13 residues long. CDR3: CASSYSGTYEQYF.